This entry concerns a single TCR beta chain. CDR1 and CDR2 from the germline V gene are MNHEY and SVGAGI. The CDR3 contains 16 residues. Deletions cut 0 bases from V and 4 bases from J, with 10 bases between. This sample is drawn from a study of blood T cell repertoires in COVID-19. Study at large: The origin of the acute and convalescent COVID-19 samples was the United States, Italy and Spain.

Sequencing was performed with immunoSEQ multiplex PCR; in TCRdb, only in-frame clones are kept and a portion is missing. The profile shows almost 300,000 clones, roughly 86% of them singletons. The Seattle patients, enrolled during active infection, were followed longitudinally. The specimen sequenced was peripheral blood. The origin of this receptor is a woman in her thirties with COVID-19, enrolled during active disease. The gene calls are TRBV6-5 and TRBJ1-6; D is perhaps TRBD1 (5 bases). The CDR3: CASSYSGAGYNSPLHF. The CDR3 nucleotides read TGTGCCAGCAGTTACTCTGGGGCAGGGTATAATTCACCCCTCCACTTT.